This T cell receptor (beta chain) derives from a study of shared clonotypes between healthy human individuals. The CDR3 is 14 residues long. Germline assignment: CDR1 MNHEY and CDR2 SMNVEV (reference sequence). V lost 4 bases and J lost 2, with 12 bases in between. CD4+ cells underwent separation, giving CD45RA+ naive and CD45RA-negative memory subsets. Assay used: immunoSEQ multiplex PCR; TCRdb lists only in-frame clones, some missing. Here the sample spans 2.5 million or so clones, 90% to 95% being singletons. The V gene is TRBV27, the J gene TRBJ2-7; tentatively, D is TRBD2 (6 bases). This sequence originates from a man aged 18 to 29 in good health. The sequenced sample consisted of naive CD4+ T cells sorted from blood. Subset meaning: CD45RA+ positively selected. CDR3 in DNA: TGTGCCAGCAGTTCCCGGGGGTCACCCTACGAGCAGTACTTC. Its translation: CASSSRGSPYEQYF.